This T cell receptor (beta chain) was identified in a study of T-cell reconstitution after alpha-beta-depleted transplantation in children. Study observations and caveats: Surviving recipient T cells and thymic progenitors produced the high day-60 TCRbeta diversity seen in some patients. Newly made T cells mostly supplied T-cell counts and diversity one year after transplant. Alpha-beta T cells present about two months after transplant were reported to originate from several hundred expanded graft clones.

This clonotype was seen many times. Its specificity is unknown. Unique molecular identifiers were used in preparing the TCRbeta library. TCRdb re-analysed the PCR reads in MiXCR, keeping a single row per CDR3 protein. The data hold roughly 350,000 distinct CDR3 sequences, with around 15% observed a single time. Trimming removed 0 bases from V and 4 bases from J, with 13 bases in between. Per germline, CDR1 KGHSH and CDR2 LQKENI. This CDR3 is 15 amino acids long. This receptor was identified in a male patient aged 2 to 9 who had a stem cell transplant for acute lymphoblastic leukemia, so the T cells may come from the graft donor. This chain connects TRBV18 to TRBJ2-7; D tentatively fits TRBD1 or TRBD2 (6 bases each). The input for sequencing was PBMCs, mostly from graft donor cells, taken 360 days after TCRalphabeta/CD19-depleted stem cell transplant. CDR3 sequence: CASSPPGGGIYEQYF. CDR3 sequence (DNA): TGTGCCAGCTCACCACCAGGGGGAGGTATATACGAGCAGTACTTC.